The 8 T cell receptor beta chains in this list originate from one sample, sequenced in a study of identical twins. One entry per CDR3 protein results from TCRdb running MiXCR on the 5' RACE reads. This table holds 1,800,000 or so distinct CDR3 sequences, under 35% found once. The sample taken for sequencing was cord blood. These receptors originate from a newborn girl in good health.

The chain uses TRBV18 and TRBJ1-3, with D uncertain. Germline assignment: CDR1 KGHSH and CDR2 LQKENI. Trimming shortened V by 3 bases and J by 0 bases, and 6 bases separated the two germline ends. The CDR3 has 14 amino acids. For the CDR3, the DNA is TGTGCCAGCTCACCGAATGGCTCTGGAAACACCATATATTTT. Translation: CASSPNGSGNTIYF.

The J gene is TRBJ1-3, the V gene TRBV20-1; D is perhaps TRBD1 (5 bases). The germline gives CDR1 DFQATT, CDR2 SNEGSKA (reference sequence). This CDR3 contains 16 residues. The V and J ends lost 0 bases and 0 bases respectively, with 12 bases between them. The CDR3 spells CSARDDQGSSGNTIYF. The CDR3, as DNA: TGCAGTGCTAGAGATGATCAGGGAAGCTCTGGAAACACCATATATTTT.

The chain combines TRBV12-3 or TRBV12-4 with TRBJ1-5; D perhaps matches TRBD1 (5 bases). The V end lost 4 bases, the J end lost 1 base, and 14 bases lay between the germline ends. The CDR3 contains 16 residues. CDR3: CASSSYLPGSNQPQHF. The CDR3 region has the DNA TGTGCCAGCAGTTCCTACCTCCCAGGGAGCAATCAGCCCCAGCATTTT.

The chain couples TRBV7-2 to TRBJ2-3, with 8 bases matching TRBD1. V shed 1 base, J shed 7 bases, and the junction held 7 bases outside the gene matches. Germline loops: CDR1 SGHTA, CDR2 FQGNSA. The CDR3 is 15 residues long. CDR3 residues: CASSLGTGRSNTQYF. In DNA form, the CDR3 reads TGTGCCAGCAGCTTAGGGACAGGGAGATCAAATACGCAGTATTTT.

J is TRBJ2-3 and V is TRBV10-3, with 11 nucleotides matching TRBD1. This CDR3 is built from 15 residues. CDR1 ENHRY and CDR2 SYGVKD come from the germline V gene. V shed 4 bases, J shed 2 bases, and the junction held 2 bases outside the gene matches. CDR3 nucleotide sequence: TGTGCCATCAGTGGGACAGGGGGCTTCACAGATACGCAGTATTTT. This encodes CAISGTGGFTDTQYF.

The chain recombines TRBV5-1 with TRBJ2-3; 12 nucleotides agree with TRBD2. Germline V lookup: CDR1 SGHRS, CDR2 YFSETQ. The CDR3 contains 15 residues. The ends lost 3 bases at V and 8 bases at J; junction bases unmatched: 7. The CDR3 coding sequence is TGCGCCAGCAGCTCATGGACTAGCGGGACGGCTACGCAGTATTTT. Translation: CASSSWTSGTATQYF.

This clonotype was counted at least ten times. V gene TRBV24-1 combines with J gene TRBJ2-7, with D possibly TRBD1 on 7 matching bases. The germline V gene has CDR1 KGHDR and CDR2 SFDVKD. The length of the CDR3 is 13 residues. V dropped 4 bases and J dropped 5 bases, with 11 bases sitting between them. The CDR3 nucleotides are TGTGCCACCAGTGACAGGGGGGAACACGAGCAGTACTTC. This translates into CATSDRGEHEQYF.

This rearrangement joins TRBV12-3 or TRBV12-4 to TRBJ2-1; no firm D call. V gave up 6 bases and J gave up 0 bases, with 12 bases separating them. The CDR3 runs 15 residues. The CDR3 spells CASSPTALSYNEQFF. CDR3 bases: TGTGCCAGCAGCCCGACGGCCCTCTCCTACAATGAGCAGTTCTTC.